This T cell receptor beta chain was retrieved from a study of neoadjuvant anti-PD-1 for oral cavity cancer. The protocol was immunoSEQ multiplex PCR, while the TCRdb copy is restricted to in-frame clones and leaves out a portion. The table shows about 18,000 clones, with around 72% occurring only once. This clone was observed a few times. Germline V gives CDR1 MNHEY, CDR2 SVGAGI. The CDR3 contains 15 residues. The V gene lost 5 bases and the J gene lost 3 bases, with 16 bases spanning the gap. Here the sequenced sample was PBMCs, taken before nivolumab (anti-PD-1) treatment. V and J are TRBV6-5 and TRBJ1-1; D is ambiguous. The TCR was taken from a person aged 35-79 years with oral cavity squamous cell carcinoma. Here the CDR3 reads CASSRRPEGYTEAFF. DNA of the CDR3: TGTGCCAGCAGTCGCCGACCAGAGGGTTACACTGAAGCTTTCTTT.